This paragraph covers one T cell receptor (beta chain) sequence. Its antigen remains unidentified. This sample was included in a study of CD8 T cells in ankylosing spondylitis. Study results and caveats: Roughly eight highly homologous variants made up a TCR beta motif that seemed to typify ankylosing spondylitis blood. Disease-linked clones had a CD8+ phenotype and relatively low frequency in peripheral blood. Before this, some motif variants had been reported in reactive arthritis synovial fluid and blood.

Libraries of TCR beta came from quantitative 5'-RACE with molecular barcodes. TCRdb reprocessed the 5' RACE reads with MiXCR, giving one entry per CDR3 protein. This sample carries 470,000 or so distinct CDR3 sequences, about 24% of them seen once, and the ten largest clones take about 0.89%. CDR1 and CDR2 (germline): SGHNT, YYREEE (reference sequence). Trimming shortened V by 4 bases and J by 7 bases, and 15 bases separated the two germline ends. This CDR3 has 14 residues. The TCR sequence derives from a male donor with ankylosing spondylitis. Material for sequencing was blood, either unsorted or a sorted T cell fraction (not recorded which). The V call is TRBV5-4, the J call TRBJ2-1, with TRBD1 as a possible D gene (5 bases). CDR3 region: CASSRDRKGNEQFF. In nucleotides, the CDR3 is TGTGCCAGCAGCCGCGACAGAAAAGGTAATGAGCAGTTCTTC.